Below, 22 T cell receptor beta chains from the same sample are listed, as sequenced in a study of blood T cell repertoires in COVID-19. TCRdb's copy holds only in-frame clones and misses some; the assay was immunoSEQ multiplex PCR. The table records roughly 97,000 clones, more than 75% of them present only once. The sequenced sample was peripheral blood. The receptors come from a man aged 65 to 79 with acute or convalescent COVID-19.

In this sample, this clone turned up a few times. CDR3: CASSPGQGGTGELFF. The CDR3 DNA reads as TGTGCCAGCTCACCCGGACAGGGAGGCACCGGGGAGCTGTTTTTT. The gene calls are TRBV18 and TRBJ2-2, with 8 bases that match TRBD1. Per germline, CDR1 KGHSH and CDR2 LQKENI. There are 15 residues in the CDR3. Trimming cost V 3 bases and J 4 bases; bases outside gene matches: 4.

Only a few counts were recorded for this clone. This chain joins TRBV19 and TRBJ1-2; 12 nucleotides agree with TRBD1. There are 16 residues in the CDR3. With 7 bases clipped from V and 4 bases from J, the junction kept 10 bases outside the gene matches. Germline-derived CDR1 and CDR2 are LNHDA and SQIVND (reference sequence). The CDR3 nucleotides are TGTGCCAGTACAGCTCCGGGACAGGGGGCAATCTATGGCTACACCTTC. It yields the protein CASTAPGQGAIYGYTF.

The rearrangement links TRBV5-4 to TRBJ1-6, with D perhaps TRBD1 (5 bases). Germline CDR1 reads SGHNT; CDR2 reads YYREEE (reference sequence). Trimming took 2 bases from V and 4 from J, leaving 7 bases between them. This CDR3 has 14 amino acids. CDR3 region: CASSFQGYNSPLHF. CDR3 DNA sequence: TGTGCCAGCAGCTTTCAGGGTTATAATTCACCCCTCCACTTT.

This clone showed up just a few times. The chain employs TRBV5-5 and TRBJ2-1; D is uncertain. Germline CDR1 SGHKS, CDR2 YYEKEE (reference sequence). The CDR3 is 15 residues long. Trimming took off 0 bases at V and 6 bases at J, with 13 bases between the two ends. In DNA, the CDR3 is TGTGCCAGCAGCTTGGATAGAGCGCCCGGCAATGAGCAGTTCTTC. This codes for CASSLDRAPGNEQFF.

This chain links TRBV28 with TRBJ1-1; tentative D call: TRBD1 (6 bases). The CDR3 spans 14 residues. V lost 4 bases to trimming and J lost 10 bases, with 19 bases between them. The germline V gene has CDR1 MDHEN and CDR2 SYDVKM. The CDR3 protein is CASSSDPRGGRAFF. CDR3 DNA sequence: TGTGCCAGCAGTTCCGACCCTAGGGGGGGGCGAGCTTTCTTT.

As DNA, the CDR3 is TGTGCCAGCAGCTCCCGACTAGCGGGAGCCGGGGAGCTGTTTTTT. This translates into CASSSRLAGAGELFF. The J gene is TRBJ2-2, the V gene TRBV11-2; 12 bases line up with TRBD2. The CDR3 is made up of 15 amino acids. V shed 4 bases and J 6 bases; nucleotides not matched to a gene: 3. CDR1 and CDR2 from the germline V gene are SGHAT and FQNNGV.

The CDR3 region has the DNA TGTGCCAGCAGCCAAGTTGGACAGTCTGGCTACACCTTC. Translated: CASSQVGQSGYTF. V and J are TRBV3-1 (or the pseudogene TRBV3-2) and TRBJ1-2; tentative D call: TRBD1 (6 bases). CDR1 is LGHDT and CDR2 is YNNKEL in the germline V gene (reference sequence). This CDR3 region has 13 residues. Trimming shortened V by 1 base and J by 7 bases, and 10 bases separated the two germline ends.

V usage is TRBV7-9 and J usage is TRBJ1-2, with 9 bases aligning to TRBD1. The CDR3 is 18 amino acids. Germline V gene lookup returns CDR1 SEHNR and CDR2 FQNEAQ (reference sequence). V lost 3 bases, J lost 4 bases, and 15 bases stayed unmatched. CDR3 sequence reads: CASSFLILRDRDVYGYTF. The CDR3 DNA reads TGTGCCAGCAGCTTCCTAATTTTAAGGGACAGGGACGTCTATGGCTACACCTTC.

This clone has only a few counts. This chain uses TRBV19 with TRBJ1-4; D is unclear. The CDR3 is 15 residues long. Trimming cost V 4 bases and J 0 bases, with 9 bases left between them. Germline CDR1 and CDR2: LNHDA and SQIVND (reference sequence). The CDR3 loop reads CASSKNSATNEKLFF. Here the CDR3 DNA reads TGTGCCAGTAGTAAAAACAGTGCAACTAATGAAAAACTGTTTTTT. The full variable domain, in which reference TRBV19 and TRBJ1-4 provide the parts outside the CDR3, is DGGITQSPKYLFRKEGQNVTLSCEQNLNHDAMYWYRQDPGQGLRLIYYSQIVNDFQKGDIAEGYSVSREKKESFPLTVTSAQKNPTAFYLCASSKNSATNEKLFFGSGTQLSVL.

There are a few counts of this clone. The chain has TRBV5-1 and TRBJ1-2, with TRBD1 as a possible D gene (6 bases). The CDR3 totals 13 residues. The germline V gene has CDR1 SGHRS and CDR2 YFSETQ. Trimming cost V 0 bases and J 3 bases, with 6 bases left between them. CDR3 in DNA: TGCGCCAGCAGCTTGGACAGGGACTATGGCTACACCTTC. It yields the protein CASSLDRDYGYTF.

The rearrangement joins TRBV2 to TRBJ1-4; D is undetermined. Trimming left V 8 bases short and J 6 bases short, with 13 bases between. The CDR3 totals 13 residues. Germline CDR1 SNHLY, CDR2 FYNNEI. CDR3 DNA sequence: TGTGCCAGCTCGAGGTCCCGAGATGAAAAACTGTTTTTT. Protein sequence: CASSRSRDEKLFF.

The chain links TRBV12-3 or TRBV12-4 to TRBJ2-3, with 8 bases identical to TRBD2. The ends lost 6 bases at V and 6 bases at J; junction bases unmatched: 5. This CDR3 contains 13 residues. In DNA form, the CDR3 reads TGTGCCAGCAGGGTGACTAGCGCGGATACGCAGTATTTT. Its translation is CASRVTSADTQYF.

J is TRBJ2-7 and V is TRBV6-5; 12 bases agree with TRBD2. The CDR3 runs to 16 residues. V trimming: 4 bases; J trimming: 0 bases; junction bases outside the gene matches: 4. Per germline, CDR1 MNHEY and CDR2 SVGAGI. Written as DNA, the CDR3 is TGTGCCAGCAGTTCACTAGCGGGAGGTAGCTCCTACGAGCAGTACTTC. Encoded protein: CASSSLAGGSSYEQYF.

In its sample, this clone was seen once. J is TRBJ2-7 and V is TRBV28; 11 nucleotides align to TRBD1. V lost 5 bases and J lost 7; bases outside the gene matches: 7. This CDR3 region has 14 residues. The germline gives CDR1 MDHEN, CDR2 SYDVKM. The CDR3 loop reads CASSLGTGGREQYF. The DNA of the CDR3 is TGTGCCAGCAGTCTCGGGACAGGGGGGAGAGAGCAGTACTTC.

CDR3 in amino acids: CASSFSTGELFF. CDR3 coding DNA: TGTGCCAGCAGCTTTTCGACCGGGGAGCTGTTTTTT. The rearrangement uses TRBV7-9 and TRBJ2-2; D gene ambiguous. Trimming stripped 3 bases from V and 5 bases from J, with 4 bases between. This CDR3 has 12 residues. Germline V gene sequence: CDR1 SEHNR, CDR2 FQNEAQ (reference sequence).

The chain joins TRBV5-1 to TRBJ1-1, with D maybe TRBD1 (6 bases). The germline CDR1 and CDR2 sequences are SGHRS and YFSETQ. Trimming shortened V by 0 bases and J by 4 bases, and 10 bases separated the two germline ends. The CDR3 length is 14 residues. The CDR3 sequence is CASSLDRAGTEAFF. The CDR3, as DNA: TGCGCCAGCAGCTTGGACAGGGCGGGCACTGAAGCTTTCTTT.

The J gene is TRBJ1-2, the V gene TRBV2; 9 bases agree with TRBD1. V dropped 2 bases and J dropped 8; count of bases not matched to a gene: 9. CDR1 is SNHLY, CDR2 FYNNEI, per germline. The CDR3 runs 15 residues. The CDR3 DNA is TGTGCCAGCAGTGAATCAGGACAGGGGAGAAACGGCTACACCTTC. Its protein product is CASSESGQGRNGYTF.

The CDR3 loop reads CASSLRGNTEAFF. The CDR3 nucleotides are TGTGCCAGCAGCCTCCGGGGGAACACTGAAGCTTTCTTT. The chain employs TRBV7-9 and TRBJ1-1; D ambiguous. V was pared by 5 bases and J by 1 base, with 8 bases between. CDR3 length: 13 amino acids. Germline V gene sequence: CDR1 SEHNR, CDR2 FQNEAQ (reference sequence).

The V gene is TRBV19, the J gene TRBJ1-3; D gene ambiguous. V was trimmed by 5 bases and J by 2 bases, leaving 13 bases between them. CDR3 length: 15 residues. From germline, CDR1 is LNHDA and CDR2 SQIVND (reference sequence). For the CDR3, the DNA is TGTGCCAGTAGTCCCCGGAGAGGGACTGGAAACACCATATATTTT. Translated: CASSPRRGTGNTIYF.

V usage is TRBV24-1 and J usage is TRBJ2-1; 10 bases align to TRBD1. Germline CDR1 reads KGHDR; CDR2 reads SFDVKD. The junction had 4 bases not matched to a gene; V was cut back by 8 bases and J by 7 bases. The CDR3 extends over 13 amino acids. The CDR3 loop is CATKGQGVNEQFF. The CDR3 DNA follows: TGTGCCACCAAAGGACAGGGGGTAAATGAGCAGTTCTTC.

This rearrangement joins TRBV6-5 to TRBJ2-1; the match to TRBD1 covers 7 bases. The CDR3 runs to 15 residues. CDR1 and CDR2 from the germline V gene are MNHEY and SVGAGI. The trim removed 4 bases at V and 4 bases at J, leaving 7 bases unmatched. CDR3 DNA: TGTGCCAGCAGTTCCCACAGGGGATGGTACAATGAGCAGTTCTTC. Amino acids: CASSSHRGWYNEQFF.

This clone was seen only once. V is TRBV9 and J is TRBJ2-7; 8 nucleotides align to TRBD2. The length of the CDR3 is 15 residues. Looked up from germline, CDR1 is SGDLS and CDR2 is YYNGEE. V dropped 7 bases and J dropped 2; count of bases not matched to a gene: 11. CDR3: CASATGGARPYEQYV. CDR3 coding DNA: TGTGCCAGCGCAACCGGGGGGGCCAGACCCTACGAGCAGTACGTC.